The present T cell receptor (beta chain) was sequenced within a study of blood T cells in healthy people across ages. Germline V lookup: CDR1 DFQATT, CDR2 SNEGSKA (reference sequence). CDR3 length: 13 residues. As regards this clonotype: As yet, its antigen is unknown. At one boundary the junction diverges from the germline segment, which might be a read error.

A J-beta primer mix and a sample-barcoded 5' primer were used in a second PCR of about 6 to 12 cycles. Every cDNA molecule carried a tag from a template-switch adaptor bearing 12 random nucleotides. MiXCR, applied by TCRdb to the 5' RACE reads, yields one record per CDR3 protein. The sample has about 1.5 million distinct CDR3 sequences; about 40% are singletons. Study-level findings and limits: Older age coincided with a roughly linear decline in TCR beta diversity per million T cells. Comparison with aged donors showed that long-lived donors had more naive CD4+ cells and higher diversity.

The sequence was obtained from a woman younger than 35 in good health. The genes are TRBV20-1 and TRBJ2-5, with 7 bases that match TRBD2. The sample was blood. The CDR3 nucleotides are TGCAGTGCGGAAGCGGGAAACCAAGAGGCCCAGTACTTC. Translation: CSAEAGNQEAQYF.